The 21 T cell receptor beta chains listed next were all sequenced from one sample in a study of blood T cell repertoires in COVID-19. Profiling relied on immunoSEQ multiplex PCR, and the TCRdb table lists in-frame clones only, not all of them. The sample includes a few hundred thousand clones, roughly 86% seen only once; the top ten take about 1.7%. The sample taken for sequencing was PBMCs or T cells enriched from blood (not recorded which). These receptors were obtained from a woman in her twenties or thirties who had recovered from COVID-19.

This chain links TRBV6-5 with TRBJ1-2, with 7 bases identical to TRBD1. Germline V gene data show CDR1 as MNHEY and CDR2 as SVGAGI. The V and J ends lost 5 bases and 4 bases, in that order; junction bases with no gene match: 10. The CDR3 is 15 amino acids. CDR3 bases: TGTGCCAGCAGTCGGGACAGCAGGACCCTCTATGGCTACACCTTC. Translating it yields CASSRDSRTLYGYTF.

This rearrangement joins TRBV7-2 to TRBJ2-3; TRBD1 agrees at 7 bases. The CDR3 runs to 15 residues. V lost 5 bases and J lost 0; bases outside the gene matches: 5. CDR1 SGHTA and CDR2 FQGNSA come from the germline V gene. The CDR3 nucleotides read TGTGCCAGCAGCCCACAGGGGTCTAGCACAGATACGCAGTATTTT. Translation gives CASSPQGSSTDTQYF.

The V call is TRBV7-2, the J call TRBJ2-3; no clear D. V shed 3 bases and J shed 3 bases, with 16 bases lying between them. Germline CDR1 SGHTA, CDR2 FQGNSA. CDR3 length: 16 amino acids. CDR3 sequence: CASSFHPGFRTDTQYF. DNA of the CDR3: TGTGCCAGCAGCTTTCACCCGGGTTTCCGGACAGATACGCAGTATTTT.

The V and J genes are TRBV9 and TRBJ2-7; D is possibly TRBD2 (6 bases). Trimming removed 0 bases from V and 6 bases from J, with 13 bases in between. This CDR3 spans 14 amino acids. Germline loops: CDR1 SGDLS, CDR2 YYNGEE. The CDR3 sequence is CASSVALAGSEQYF. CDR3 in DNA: TGTGCCAGCAGCGTAGCACTAGCCGGCAGCGAGCAGTACTTC.

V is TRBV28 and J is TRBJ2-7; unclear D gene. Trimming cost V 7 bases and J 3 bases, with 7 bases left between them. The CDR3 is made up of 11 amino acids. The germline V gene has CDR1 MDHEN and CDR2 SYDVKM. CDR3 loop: CASISRYEQYF. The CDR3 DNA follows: TGTGCCAGCATAAGCCGCTACGAGCAGTACTTC. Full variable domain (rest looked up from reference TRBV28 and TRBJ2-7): DVKVTQSSRYLVKRTGEKVFLECVQDMDHENMFWYRQDPGLGLRLIYFSYDVKMKEKGDIPEGYSVSREKKERFSLILESASTNQTSMYLCASISRYEQYFGPGTRLTVT.

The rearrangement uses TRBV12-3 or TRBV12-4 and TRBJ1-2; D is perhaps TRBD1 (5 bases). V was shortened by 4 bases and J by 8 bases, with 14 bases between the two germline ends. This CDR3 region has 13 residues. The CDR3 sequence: CASSSPKGRGYTF. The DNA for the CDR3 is TGTGCCAGCAGTTCCCCAAAGGGGCGAGGCTACACCTTC.

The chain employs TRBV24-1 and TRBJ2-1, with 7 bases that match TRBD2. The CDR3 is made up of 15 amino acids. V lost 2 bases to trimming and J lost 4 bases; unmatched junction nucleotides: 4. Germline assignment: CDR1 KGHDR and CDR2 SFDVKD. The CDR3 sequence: CATSDSGGGYNEQFF. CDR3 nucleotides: TGTGCCACCAGTGATTCTGGGGGGGGGTACAATGAGCAGTTCTTC.

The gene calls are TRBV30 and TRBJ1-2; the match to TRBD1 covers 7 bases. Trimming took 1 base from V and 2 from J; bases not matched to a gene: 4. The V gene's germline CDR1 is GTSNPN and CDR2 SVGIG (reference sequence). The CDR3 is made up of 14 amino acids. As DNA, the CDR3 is TGTGCCTGGAGTGGTGACAGGGACAACTATGGCTACACCTTC. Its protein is CAWSGDRDNYGYTF.

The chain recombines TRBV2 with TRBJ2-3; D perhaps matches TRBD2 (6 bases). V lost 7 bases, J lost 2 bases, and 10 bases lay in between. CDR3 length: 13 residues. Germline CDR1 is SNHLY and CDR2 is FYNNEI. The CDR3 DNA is TGTGCCAGCACTACGGGACTCACAGATACGCAGTATTTT. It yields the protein CASTTGLTDTQYF.

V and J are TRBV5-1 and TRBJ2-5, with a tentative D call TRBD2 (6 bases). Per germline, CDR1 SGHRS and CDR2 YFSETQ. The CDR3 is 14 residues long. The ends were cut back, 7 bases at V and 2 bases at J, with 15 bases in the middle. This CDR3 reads CASVGGSSQETQYF. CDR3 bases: TGCGCCAGCGTCGGGGGTAGTTCACAAGAGACCCAGTACTTC. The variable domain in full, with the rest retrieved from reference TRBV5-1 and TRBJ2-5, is KAGVTQTPRYLIKTRGQQVTLSCSPISGHRSVSWYQQTPGQGLQFLFEYFSETQRNKGNFPGRFSGRQFSNSRSEMNVSTLELGDSALYLCASVGGSSQETQYFGPGTRLLVL.

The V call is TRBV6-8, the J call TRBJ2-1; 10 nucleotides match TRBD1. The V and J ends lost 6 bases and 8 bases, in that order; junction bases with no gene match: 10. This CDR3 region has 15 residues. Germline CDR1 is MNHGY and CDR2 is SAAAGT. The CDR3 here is CASRPPGQGSDEQFF. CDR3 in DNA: TGTGCCAGCAGACCTCCGGGACAGGGGAGCGATGAGCAGTTCTTC.

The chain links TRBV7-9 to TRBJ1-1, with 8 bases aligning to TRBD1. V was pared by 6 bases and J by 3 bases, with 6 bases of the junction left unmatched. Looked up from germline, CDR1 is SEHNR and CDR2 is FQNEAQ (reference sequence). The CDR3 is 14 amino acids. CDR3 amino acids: CASRAGTGDTEAFF. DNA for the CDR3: TGTGCCAGCAGAGCTGGGACAGGAGACACTGAAGCTTTCTTT.

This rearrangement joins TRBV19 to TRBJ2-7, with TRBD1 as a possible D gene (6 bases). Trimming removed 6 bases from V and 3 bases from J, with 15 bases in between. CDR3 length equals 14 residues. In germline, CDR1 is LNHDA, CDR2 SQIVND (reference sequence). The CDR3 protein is CASRGRGKFYEQYF. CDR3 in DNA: TGTGCCAGTAGAGGCAGGGGAAAATTCTACGAGCAGTACTTC.

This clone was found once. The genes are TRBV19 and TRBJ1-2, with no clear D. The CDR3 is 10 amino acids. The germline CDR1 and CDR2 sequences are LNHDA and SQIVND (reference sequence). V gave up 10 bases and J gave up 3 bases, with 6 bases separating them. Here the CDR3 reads CATLHYGYTF. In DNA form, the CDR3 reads TGTGCCACCCTACACTATGGCTACACCTTC.

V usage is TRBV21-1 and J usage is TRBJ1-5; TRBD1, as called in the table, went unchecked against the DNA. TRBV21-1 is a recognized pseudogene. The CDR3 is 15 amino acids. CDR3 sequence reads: CASSPRTGADQPQHF. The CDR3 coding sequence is TGTGCCAGCAGCCCCCGGACAGGGGCTGATCAGCCCCAGCATTTT.

The CDR3 DNA sequence: TGTGCCAGCAGGTCACCGGGCCCGGGACTTGCGGGCAATCAGCCCCAGCATTTT. Its translation: CASRSPGPGLAGNQPQHF. V gene TRBV28 combines with J gene TRBJ1-5, with a weak D call TRBD1 (5 bases). The CDR3 is 18 residues long. Germline V gene lookup returns CDR1 MDHEN and CDR2 SYDVKM. Trimming took 6 bases from V and 2 from J, leaving 23 bases between them.

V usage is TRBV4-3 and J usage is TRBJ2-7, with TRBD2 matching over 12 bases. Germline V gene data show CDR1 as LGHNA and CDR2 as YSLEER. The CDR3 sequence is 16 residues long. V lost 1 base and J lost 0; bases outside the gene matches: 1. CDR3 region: CASSQGLAGASYEQYF. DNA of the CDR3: TGCGCCAGCAGCCAAGGACTAGCGGGGGCCTCCTACGAGCAGTACTTC.

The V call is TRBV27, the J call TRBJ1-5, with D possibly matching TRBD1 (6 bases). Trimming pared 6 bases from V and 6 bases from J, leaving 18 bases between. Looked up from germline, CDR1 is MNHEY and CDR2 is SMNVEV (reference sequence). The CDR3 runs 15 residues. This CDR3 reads CASSQGNREGQPQHF. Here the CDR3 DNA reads TGTGCCAGCAGCCAAGGGAACAGGGAGGGTCAGCCCCAGCATTTT.

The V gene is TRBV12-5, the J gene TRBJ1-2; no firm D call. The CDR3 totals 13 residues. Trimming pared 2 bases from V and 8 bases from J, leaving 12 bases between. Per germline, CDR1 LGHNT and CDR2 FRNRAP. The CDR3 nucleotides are TGTGCTAGTGGTTTGCCCGGTCAAGAGGGCTACACCTTC. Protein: CASGLPGQEGYTF.

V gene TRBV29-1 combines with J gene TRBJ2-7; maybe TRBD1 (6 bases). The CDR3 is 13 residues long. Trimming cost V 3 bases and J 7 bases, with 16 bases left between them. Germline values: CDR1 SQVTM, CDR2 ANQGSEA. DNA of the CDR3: TGCAGCGTTGACGGGATAGCTACAGGGGAGCAGTACTTC. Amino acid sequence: CSVDGIATGEQYF.

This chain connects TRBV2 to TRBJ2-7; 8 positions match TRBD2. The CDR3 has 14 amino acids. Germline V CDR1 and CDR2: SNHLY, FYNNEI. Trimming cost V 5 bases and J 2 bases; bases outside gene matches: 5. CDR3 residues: CASSRSGRAYEQYF. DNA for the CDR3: TGTGCCAGCAGTCGAAGCGGGAGAGCCTACGAGCAGTACTTC. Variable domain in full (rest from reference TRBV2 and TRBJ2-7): EPEVTQTPSHQVTQMGQEVILRCVPISNHLYFYWYRQILGQKVEFLVSFYNNEISEKSEIFDDQFSVERPDGSNFTLKIRSTKLEDSAMYFCASSRSGRAYEQYFGPGTRLTVT.